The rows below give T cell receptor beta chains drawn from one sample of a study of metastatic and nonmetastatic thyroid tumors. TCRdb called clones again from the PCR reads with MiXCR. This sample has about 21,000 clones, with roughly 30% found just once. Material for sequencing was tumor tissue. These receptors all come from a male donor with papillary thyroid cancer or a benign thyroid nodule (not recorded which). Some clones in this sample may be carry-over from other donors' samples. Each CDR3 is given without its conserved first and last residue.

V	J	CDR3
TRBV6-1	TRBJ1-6	ASSPQGQGVSPLH
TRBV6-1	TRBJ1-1	ASSRFSGTGDDEAF
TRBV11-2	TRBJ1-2	ASRPGGGARRSGYT
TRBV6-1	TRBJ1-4	ASSERGLNEKLF
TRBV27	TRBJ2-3	ASSFLVGTDTQY
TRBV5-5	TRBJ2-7	ASSLSAAISYEQY
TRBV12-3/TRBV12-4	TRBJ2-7	ASSPLSAHYEQY
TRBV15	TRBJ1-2	ATSEGTSGYT
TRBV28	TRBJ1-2	ASSTRGGTRGYT
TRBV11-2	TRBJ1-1	ASTPMSSRTEAF
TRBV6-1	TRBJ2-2	ASSQTGSGELF
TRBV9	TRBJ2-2	ASSVARGELF
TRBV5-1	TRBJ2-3	ASSQTAGLAVDTQY
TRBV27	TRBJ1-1	ASSSYRGITEAF
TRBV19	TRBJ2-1	ASIGGTALYNEQF
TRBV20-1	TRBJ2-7	SARAAGVREEQY
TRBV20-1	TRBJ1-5	SAREDGEVNRPQH
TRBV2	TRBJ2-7	ASLMASYEQY
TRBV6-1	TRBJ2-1	ASTRRGGSYNEQF
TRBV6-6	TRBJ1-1	ASSYDGGTEAF
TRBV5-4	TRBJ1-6	ASSLGTGTGGRKSNSPLH
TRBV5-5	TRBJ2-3	ASRLGGTDTQY
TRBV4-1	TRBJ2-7	ASSQSKTAGDYEQY
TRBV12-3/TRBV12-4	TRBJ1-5	ASSLFGQVNQPQH
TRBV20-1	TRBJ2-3	SALPLSTDTQY
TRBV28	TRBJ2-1	ASSLALDRENDNEQF
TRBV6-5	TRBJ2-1	ASSPGTSGGARDEQF
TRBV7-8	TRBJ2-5	ASSTRIAEPAAQY
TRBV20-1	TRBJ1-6	SVEGREGNSLLH
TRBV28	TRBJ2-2	ASTVQGSGLCEELF
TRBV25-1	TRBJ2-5	ASSDRTSGPVETQY
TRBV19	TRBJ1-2	ASSMRLYGYT
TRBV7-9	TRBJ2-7	ASSVAGEQY
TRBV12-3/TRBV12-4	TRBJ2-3	ASSLELPGQY
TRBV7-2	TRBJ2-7	ASRVPGVGEQY
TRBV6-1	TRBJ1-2	ASSDGLYGYT
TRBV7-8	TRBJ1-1	ASSPQGGTEAF
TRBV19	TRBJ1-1	ASSMGQGSEAF
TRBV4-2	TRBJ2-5	ASSQEPSGGAETQY
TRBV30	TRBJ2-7	AWSPGLATYEQY
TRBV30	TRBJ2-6	AWSLRAGANVLT
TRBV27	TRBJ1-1	ASSFRRDVAWSTEAF
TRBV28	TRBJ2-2	ASSPNRDVTGRTGELF
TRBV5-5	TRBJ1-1	ASSAETGELNTEAF
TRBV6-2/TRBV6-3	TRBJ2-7	ASSYGTSGEQY
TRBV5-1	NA	ASSPQVYNEQF
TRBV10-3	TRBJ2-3	AIRSAPNTDTQY
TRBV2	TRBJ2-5	ASSPTLVKETQY
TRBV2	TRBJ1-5	ASSLWSHQPQH
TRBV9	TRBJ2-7	ASSVAAGARPYEQY
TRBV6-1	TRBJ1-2	ASSENVRGDGQIYGYT
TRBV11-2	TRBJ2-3	ASSLDLSTDTQY
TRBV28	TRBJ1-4	ASSLQGPAANEKLF
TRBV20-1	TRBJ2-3	SASGGLAGYGTDTQY